This T cell receptor beta chain was identified during a study of blood T cell repertoires in COVID-19 (dated by TCRdb to 2019 to 2021). Some background on the complete study: Samples from collaborators originated in the United States, Italy and Spain and spanned both the acute and convalescent phases of COVID-19. Where HLA class I and class II types were available, the types were taken from metadata supplied by the sample provider, not from assay-based typing. Sample metadata almost always included a de-identified subject ID, COVID-19 status, age in years and sex. The samples were drawn from two sources: the first 160 participants of the ongoing ImmuneRACE study, and over 950 subjects contributed by 6 global collaborators. The prospective study material was composed of cDNA or gDNA derived from T cells, B-cell-depleted T cells, or PBMCs. The repertoires were released in a freely available public database meant as a resource for research on the immune response to SARS-CoV-2. Deeply sampled blood TCRbeta repertoires from subjects exposed to, actively infected with, or recovered from COVID-19 were included in the dataset. What the study reported, not specific to this receptor: The amount of clinical and demographic metadata varied by source and participant and was provided uncurated.

A word on this clone: It lacks a known antigen. It has no much larger one-base neighbor in the sample; base qualities were not kept.

TCRbeta CDR3 regions were amplified from genomic DNA using the immunoSEQ Assay, a bias-controlled multiplex PCR. The paper's data handling went like this. Nucleated cell counts per sample were estimated from amplification of reference gene primers within the assay. To quantify the absolute abundance of each unique TCRbeta CDR3 rearrangement, sequence reads were collapsed and filtered. Productive Simpson clonality was computed per sample as the square root of Simpson's diversity index over productive rearrangements. TCRdb limited this immuneACCESS table to in-frame rearrangements with V and J called. A share of clones is missing; checked studies link under half to unresolved V genes, and the rest is unexplained. V, J and clone size reflect that table, while D and trimming were determined from the DNA. The sample table holds 85,000 to 90,000 clones, of which 75% to 90% were seen once. Together, the top ten hold over 0.95% of the sample.

Collaborating institutions collected whole blood in K2EDTA tubes following their own protocols. For TCRbeta analysis, collaborator samples were shipped as frozen whole blood, as isolated PBMCs, or as DNA extracted from either sample type. The receptor's source is a human donor in a cohort sampled during active COVID-19. Sequencing used peripheral blood.

The DNA is TGTGCCAGCAGCTTAGCCGACAGGTACCGGGATGAGCAGTTCTTC. Its protein product is CASSLADRYRDEQFF. Rearrangement joined TRBV11-2 to TRBJ2-1; the D gene is perhaps TRBD1, on 6 matching bases. The germline V gene yields SGHAT for CDR1 and FQNNGV for CDR2. Between the V and J ends, shortened by 1 base and 8 bases respectively, the junction contains 15 bases. Measured from the cysteine to the phenylalanine, the CDR3 is 15 residues long. Solely the CDR3 DNA is kept, with 45 bases framed from the first base.